This TCR beta chain came from a study of CD8 T cells in Susac syndrome. Random hexamers were used to reverse transcribe an amount of roughly 0.5 to 1 ug RNA. In TCRdb, the immunoSEQ multiplex PCR reads were re-called with MiXCR into one record per CDR3 protein. This table holds approximately 100,000 distinct CDR3 sequences, around 90% found once. Notes on this clonotype: The antigen is undetermined.

General study results and limits: It was acknowledged by the study that relatively few individuals were included in its TCR sequencing and HLA analysis.

V gave up 0 bases and J gave up 6 bases, with 10 bases separating them. CDR3 length: 13 amino acids. Germline V CDR1 and CDR2: SGHRS, YFSETQ. Sequencing of TCR beta, carried out with a high-throughput approach, was applied to CD8+ and CD4+ T cells from the blood. TEMRA cells were enriched by FACS, while CD8+ and CD4+ T cells were obtained through a negative isolation that was performed magnetically. The chain employs TRBV5-1 and TRBJ2-7; D is uncertain. Specimen: CD8+ T cells from PBMCs. The sequence was collected from a human donor in good health. The CDR3, as DNA: TGCGCCAGCAGCTTGGAGGCCGTCCCCGAGCAGTACTTC. Encoded protein: CASSLEAVPEQYF. Full variable domain (missing parts from reference TRBV5-1 and TRBJ2-7): KAGVTQTPRYLIKTRGQQVTLSCSPISGHRSVSWYQQTPGQGLQFLFEYFSETQRNKGNFPGRFSGRQFSNSRSEMNVSTLELGDSALYLCASSLEAVPEQYFGPGTRLTVT.